These 20 T cell receptor beta chains share one sample of origin, sequenced in a study of Ad26.COV2.S vaccination and SARS-CoV-2 variants. The data were produced by immunoSEQ multiplex PCR, yet TCRdb's version contains in-frame clones alone and is incomplete. The sample comprises 400,000 to 500,000 clones, 88% of which are singletons, and about 3.5% rests with the top ten. The treatment is: over 15 received Ad26.COV2.S at low or high dose, single or two shots; about 5 received placebo; per-sample allocation not given. The samples date from day 63 after the first vaccine or placebo injection. The source material was peripheral blood, sampled in a trial of Ad26.COV2.S vaccine versus placebo. These receptors all stem from a person aged 18-60 years who received the Ad26.COV2.S COVID-19 vaccine or a placebo.

This chain links TRBV4-1 with TRBJ2-2; 16 bases align to TRBD2. Germline CDR1 and CDR2: MGHRA and YSYEKL. The CDR3 sequence is 17 residues long. With 4 bases clipped from V and 6 bases from J, the junction kept 5 bases outside the gene matches. This CDR3 is CASSRGLAGGPAGELFF. In DNA, the CDR3 is TGCGCCAGCAGCCGGGGACTAGCGGGGGGGCCTGCCGGGGAGCTGTTTTTT.

The V and J genes are TRBV28 and TRBJ1-1, with 7 positions matching TRBD1. The germline CDR1 and CDR2 sequences are MDHEN and SYDVKM. The J segment lost 0 bases and the V segment lost 1 base, leaving 8 bases of the junction unmatched. The CDR3 consists of 17 residues. CDR3 sequence: CASSLSSWTGLNTEAFF. As DNA, the CDR3 is TGTGCCAGCAGTTTATCTTCCTGGACAGGTTTGAACACTGAAGCTTTCTTT.

The chain uses TRBV10-1 and TRBJ2-2; D may correspond to TRBD1 or TRBD2 (6 bases each). From germline, CDR1 is WNHNN and CDR2 SYGVQD (reference sequence). The CDR3 contains 15 residues. V was clipped by 0 bases and J by 7 bases, with 12 bases between them. This CDR3 reads CASSESIQGGGELFF. The CDR3 nucleotides read TGCGCCAGCAGTGAGTCGATACAGGGAGGCGGGGAGCTGTTTTTT.

This chain links TRBV6-7 with TRBJ2-2; D may correspond to TRBD1 or TRBD2 (5 bases each). TRBV6-7 is an open reading frame whose function is uncertain. The ends were cut back, 0 bases at V and 3 bases at J, with 11 bases in the middle. The CDR3 loop spans 16 amino acids. The CDR3 DNA is TGTGCCAGCAGTTACTCCGGGGCCCGTGACACCGGGGAGCTGTTTTTT. Translating gives CASSYSGARDTGELFF.

The V and J genes are TRBV14 and TRBJ2-7; either TRBD1 or TRBD2 may fit D (5 bases each). The ends were cut back, 5 bases at V and 3 bases at J, with 17 bases in the middle. The CDR3 has 15 amino acids. Germline V gene lookup returns CDR1 SGHDN and CDR2 FVKESK. The CDR3 sequence is CASSETPGPFYEQYF. In DNA, the CDR3 is TGTGCCAGCAGCGAGACTCCGGGACCCTTCTACGAGCAGTACTTC.

The chain has TRBV20-1 and TRBJ2-5; D is unclear. The CDR3 runs 14 residues. CDR1 DFQATT and CDR2 SNEGSKA come from the germline V gene (reference sequence). The V and J ends lost 3 bases and 1 base respectively, with 12 bases between them. The CDR3 DNA is TGCAGTGCTAGTTTAGTAGGCGTCCAAGAGACCCAGTACTTC. Encoded protein: CSASLVGVQETQYF.

This clone has a handful of counts. This CDR3 is also generated by other DNA sequences in the sample. The rearrangement uses TRBV30 and TRBJ1-5; D not certain. The CDR3 has 13 residues. V lost 0 bases and J 0 bases, leaving 3 bases between the germline ends. The germline CDR1 and CDR2 sequences are GTSNPN and SVGIG (reference sequence). In nucleotides, the CDR3 is TGTGCCTGGAGTGTAGATAGCAATCAGCCCCAGCATTTT. Translation: CAWSVDSNQPQHF.

CDR3 bases: TGTGCCAGCAGCCAAGTTGTTGGAGGGGAACCCGAGGCAGATACGCAGTATTTT. Amino acid sequence: CASSQVVGGEPEADTQYF. V gene TRBV3-1 (or the pseudogene TRBV3-2) combines with J gene TRBJ2-3, with D perhaps TRBD2 (6 bases). Germline values: CDR1 LGHDT, CDR2 YNNKEL (reference sequence). The CDR3 extends over 18 amino acids. The ends were cut back, 1 base at V and 4 bases at J, with 21 bases in the middle.

The chain employs TRBV5-1 and TRBJ2-3; 10 bases are shared with TRBD2. Germline trimming cut 4 bases from V and 8 bases from J; bases unmatched to any gene: 7. This CDR3 is 14 amino acids long. Germline V lookup: CDR1 SGHRS, CDR2 YFSETQ. Here the CDR3 reads CASSVLAGRSTQYF. The DNA of the CDR3 is TGCGCCAGCAGCGTACTAGCGGGGAGATCTACGCAGTATTTT.

CDR3 coding DNA: TGTGCCAGCAGTTCATCCGGGACAGCCTACGAGCAGTACTTC. Translated, it gives CASSSSGTAYEQYF. The J gene is TRBJ2-7, the V gene TRBV2; TRBD1 matches at 7 bases. The trim removed 5 bases at V and 2 bases at J, leaving 6 bases unmatched. CDR3 length: 14 amino acids. The germline gives CDR1 SNHLY, CDR2 FYNNEI.

The chain couples TRBV27 to TRBJ1-6, with D unresolved. The CDR3 loop spans 14 amino acids. V was cut by 5 bases and J by 5 bases, with 10 bases left in between. Germline V gives CDR1 MNHEY, CDR2 SMNVEV (reference sequence). CDR3 region: CASSPGRNNSPLHF. The DNA for the CDR3 is TGTGCCAGCAGTCCCGGACGGAATAATTCACCCCTCCACTTT.

V and J are TRBV6-2 or TRBV6-3 and TRBJ1-5; D remains unclear. Per the germline V gene, CDR1 is MNHEY and CDR2 is SVGEGT. The germline V and J ends were trimmed by 2 bases and 0 bases, with 8 bases remaining between them. This CDR3 is built from 15 residues. The CDR3 loop is CASSYGFHSNQPQHF. The DNA of the CDR3 is TGTGCCAGCAGTTACGGTTTCCATAGCAATCAGCCCCAGCATTTT.

The chain carries TRBV7-9 and TRBJ2-3; perhaps TRBD2 as D (5 bases). The CDR3 has 12 amino acids. Trimming cost V 7 bases and J 6 bases, with 11 bases left between them. Germline CDR1 is SEHNR and CDR2 is FQNEAQ (reference sequence). CDR3 in amino acids: CASTELEDTQYF. As DNA, the CDR3 is TGTGCCAGCACCGAACTAGAGGATACGCAGTATTTT.

The V call is TRBV10-3, the J call TRBJ1-1, with 7 nucleotides matching TRBD1. Germline CDR1 is ENHRY and CDR2 is SYGVKD. The V segment lost 8 bases and the J segment 3 bases; nucleotides outside the gene matches: 9. There are 14 residues in the CDR3. The chain's CDR3 is CAIALGDSDTEAFF. For the CDR3, the DNA is TGTGCCATCGCCCTGGGGGACAGCGACACTGAAGCTTTCTTT.

The chain is built from TRBV19 and TRBJ2-7; D perhaps matches TRBD1 (6 bases). Trimming pared 5 bases from V and 2 bases from J, leaving 22 bases between. The germline gives CDR1 LNHDA, CDR2 SQIVND (reference sequence). CDR3 length: 17 residues. CDR3 region: CASSDLQGIQPPYEQYF. CDR3 sequence (DNA): TGTGCCAGTAGTGATCTTCAGGGGATACAACCTCCCTACGAGCAGTACTTC.

This chain links TRBV7-2 with TRBJ2-1, with TRBD1 matching 8 bases. Germline V gene data show CDR1 as SGHTA and CDR2 as FQGNSA. V was pared by 3 bases and J by 0 bases, with 1 base of the junction left unmatched. The CDR3 runs to 15 residues. CDR3 loop: CASSFTGGSYNEQFF. The CDR3 DNA reads as TGTGCCAGCAGCTTCACAGGGGGCTCCTACAATGAGCAGTTCTTC.

The chain is built from TRBV29-1 and TRBJ2-3, with TRBD1 matching 9 bases. CDR1 is SQVTM and CDR2 is ANQGSEA in the germline V gene. The junction had 10 bases not matched to a gene; V was cut back by 3 bases and J by 6 bases. This CDR3 comprises 15 residues. As DNA, the CDR3 is TGCAGCGTTGATGTAGGGACAGGGCTTTCCGATACGCAGTATTTT. Its protein is CSVDVGTGLSDTQYF.

This rearrangement joins TRBV5-1 to TRBJ2-7; D unclear. Germline loops: CDR1 SGHRS, CDR2 YFSETQ. Trimming pared 0 bases from V and 3 bases from J, leaving 16 bases between. The CDR3 extends over 16 amino acids. The DNA for the CDR3 is TGCGCCAGCAGCTTGGTAGGTCAGGAGATTAACTACGAGCAGTACTTC. This sequence encodes CASSLVGQEINYEQYF.

CDR3 region: CASSFGGYTQYF. The CDR3 DNA reads as TGTGCCAGCAGTTTCGGGGGCTATACGCAGTATTTT. J is TRBJ2-3 and V is TRBV28, with D possibly being TRBD1 or TRBD2 (6 bases each). V was clipped by 3 bases and J by 7 bases, with 8 bases between them. CDR1 is MDHEN, CDR2 SYDVKM, per germline. The CDR3 loop spans 12 amino acids.

This clone was seen a handful of times. The rearrangement uses TRBV6-1 and TRBJ1-4; no definite D call. V shed 2 bases and J shed 0 bases, with 7 bases lying between them. Germline lookup yields CDR1 MNHNS and CDR2 SASEGT. The CDR3 is 15 amino acids. The CDR3 protein is CASSERRATNEKLFF. The CDR3 region has the DNA TGTGCCAGCAGTGAACGGAGAGCAACTAATGAAAAACTGTTTTTT.